These 17 T cell receptor beta chains were all obtained from the same sample, sequenced in a study of CD8+ T cells in alopecia areata (dated by TCRdb to the late 2010s). The library was obtained by the immunoSEQ multiplex PCR assay. RNA was extracted from all samples and reverse transcribed into cDNA as template for TCR sequencing. What TCRdb holds here is the immuneACCESS table cut down to in-frame rearrangements. Part of the clones is not present; checked against another copy, under half of the missing clones reflect an unresolved V gene, and the others are unexplained. In all, the sample holds about 3,600 clones, and 71% of those were seen once. Jointly, the top ten make up 6.8% of the sample. Input material: skin. The receptors were gathered from a human donor in good health.

This chain joins TRBV2 and TRBJ2-3, with D uncertain. The CDR3 runs to 13 residues. V lost 6 bases to trimming and J lost 1 base, with 8 bases between them. Germline assignment: CDR1 SNHLY and CDR2 FYNNEI. The CDR3 is CASRSGRTDTQYF. CDR3 DNA: TGTGCCAGCAGGTCCGGGCGCACAGATACGCAGTATTTT.

There are a few counts of this clone. J is TRBJ2-2 and V is TRBV10-2; D remains unclear. CDR1 is WSHSY, CDR2 SAAADI, per germline. The CDR3 length is 15 residues. Trimming cost V 6 bases and J 6 bases, with 17 bases left between them. The CDR3 DNA is TGCGCCAGCAGCCGAGATGGGCGGATTTCCGGGGAGCTGTTTTTT. Protein: CASSRDGRISGELFF.

The gene calls are TRBV6-5 and TRBJ1-4, with unresolved D. Trimming shortened V by 6 bases and J by 5 bases, and 10 bases separated the two germline ends. This CDR3 has 13 residues. Germline V gene sequence: CDR1 MNHEY, CDR2 SVGAGI. This chain's CDR3 is CASRGRSNEKLFF. The CDR3 DNA is TGTGCCAGCAGGGGGAGGTCAAATGAAAAACTGTTTTTT.

This clone has just a few counts. The rearrangement links TRBV9 to TRBJ2-3, with 8 bases lining up with TRBD2. J gave up 7 bases and V 0 bases, and 7 bases lay outside the gene matches. Germline CDR1 is SGDLS and CDR2 is YYNGEE. The CDR3 contains 15 residues. In nucleotides, the CDR3 is TGTGCCAGCAGCGTAGATGAGGTAGCGGGGAATACGCAGTATTTT. This codes for CASSVDEVAGNTQYF.

The rearrangement joins TRBV9 to TRBJ2-5, with a possible D match to TRBD2 (6 bases). The J call may be faulty, since TRBJ2-7 better matches the DNA end. Germline V gene sequence: CDR1 SGDLS, CDR2 YYNGEE. The CDR3 totals 14 residues. CDR3 in amino acids: CASSPEEGFHEQYF. The CDR3 DNA reads as TGTGCCAGCAGCCCGGAGGAGGGGTTCCACGAGCAGTACTTC.

This clone appeared once. V gene TRBV5-1 combines with J gene TRBJ1-1; D uncertain. Germline values: CDR1 SGHRS, CDR2 YFSETQ. The CDR3 covers 14 residues. The V gene lost 2 bases and the J gene lost 5 bases, with 13 bases spanning the gap. The CDR3 loop is CASSLRVSGTEAFF. The CDR3, as DNA: TGCGCCAGCAGCTTAAGGGTGTCGGGAACTGAAGCTTTCTTT.

This clone appeared a single time. J is TRBJ2-2 and V is TRBV11-2; D gene uncertain. This CDR3 has 13 residues. CDR1 SGHAT and CDR2 FQNNGV come from the germline V gene. Trimming cost V 7 bases and J 5 bases, with 11 bases left between them. The DNA of the CDR3 is TGTGCCAGCAAATTGATGGGGACCGGGGAGCTGTTTTTT. Translated: CASKLMGTGELFF. The full variable domain, in which reference TRBV11-2 and TRBJ2-2 provide the parts outside the CDR3, is EAGVAQSPRYKIIEKRQSVAFWCNPISGHATLYWYQQILGQGPKLLIQFQNNGVVDDSQLPKDRFSAERLKGVDSTLKIQPAKLEDSAVYLCASKLMGTGELFFGEGSRLTVL.

This clone was seen a few times. V usage is TRBV7-8 and J usage is TRBJ2-7; 9 bases match TRBD2. Unmatched junction bases numbered 18, after V lost 7 bases and J lost 5 bases. The CDR3 has 17 residues. In germline, CDR1 is SGHVS, CDR2 FQNEAQ. The CDR3 DNA follows: TGTGCCAGCATCCCACCGGCGGACTTAGCGGGGGAAGACGAGCAGTACTTC. Residues: CASIPPADLAGEDEQYF.

This chain joins TRBV27 and TRBJ2-6; 9 bases fit TRBD1. Germline V gene sequence: CDR1 MNHEY, CDR2 SMNVEV (reference sequence). The CDR3 covers 18 residues. V shed 3 bases and J 0 bases; nucleotides not matched to a gene: 6. In DNA form, the CDR3 reads TGTGCCAGCAGTTTGTTGGGGACAGGGAGCTCTGGGGCCAACGTCCTGACTTTC. This gives the protein CASSLLGTGSSGANVLTF.

The V gene is TRBV14, the J gene TRBJ1-1; TRBD1 agrees at 7 bases. Unmatched junction bases numbered 7, after V lost 3 bases and J lost 0 bases. The CDR3 spans 16 residues. Germline CDR1 reads SGHDN; CDR2 reads FVKESK. CDR3 DNA sequence: TGTGCCAGCAGCCACCGGGACAGCTATATGAACACTGAAGCTTTCTTT. This sequence encodes CASSHRDSYMNTEAFF.

The V call is TRBV27, the J call TRBJ1-1; the D gene is possibly TRBD1 (5 bases). Germline lookup yields CDR1 MNHEY and CDR2 SMNVEV (reference sequence). The CDR3 totals 13 residues. The V gene lost 1 base and the J gene lost 6 bases, with 9 bases spanning the gap. The CDR3 spells CASSLLKGSEAFF. The CDR3 nucleotides read TGTGCCAGCAGTTTATTGAAGGGGTCTGAAGCTTTCTTT.

The V gene is TRBV25-1, the J gene TRBJ2-2, with 7 positions matching TRBD2. V shed 3 bases, J shed 3 bases, and the junction held 7 bases outside the gene matches. Germline V gives CDR1 MGHDK, CDR2 SYGVNS. This CDR3 region has 16 residues. CDR3 protein: CASSDGEGSYTGELFF. Here the CDR3 DNA reads TGTGCCAGCAGTGATGGGGAGGGTTCATACACCGGGGAGCTGTTTTTT.

J is TRBJ1-1 and V is TRBV7-9; no reliable D call. There are 13 residues in the CDR3. CDR1 is SEHNR and CDR2 is FQNEAQ in the germline V gene (reference sequence). V was clipped by 5 bases and J by 6 bases, with 13 bases between them. The CDR3, as DNA: TGTGCCAGCAGCCCCACCACAAGGGCTGAAGCTTTCTTT. As protein: CASSPTTRAEAFF.

Details on this clone: One base away lies a much larger clone, so this may be a sequencing read error. The rearrangement uses TRBV4-2 and TRBJ2-6, with D perhaps assigned TRBD1 or TRBD2 (6 bases each). The CDR3 is made up of 16 amino acids. Germline V gives CDR1 LGHNA, CDR2 YNFKEQ. Trimming took 0 bases from V and 5 from J, leaving 11 bases between them. CDR3 region: CASSQDWGARANVLTF. In DNA form, the CDR3 reads TGTGCCAGCAGCCAAGATTGGGGGGCACGGGCCAACGTCCTGACTTTC.

The V gene is TRBV6-5, the J gene TRBJ1-1; D uncertain. This CDR3 has 12 residues. Germline values: CDR1 MNHEY, CDR2 SVGAGI. The V and J ends lost 4 bases and 6 bases respectively, with 9 bases between them. In DNA, the CDR3 is TGTGCCAGCAGTTCCCAAAGGTCTGAAGCTTTCTTT. Its translation: CASSSQRSEAFF.

The CDR3 sequence is CASSLKRGSYNEQFF. The DNA for the CDR3 is TGCGCCAGCAGCTTAAAGCGGGGGAGTTACAATGAGCAGTTCTTC. This chain uses TRBV5-1 with TRBJ2-1; 8 positions agree with TRBD2. The ends lost 2 bases at V and 4 bases at J; junction bases unmatched: 5. The CDR3 loop spans 15 amino acids. Germline CDR1 is SGHRS and CDR2 is YFSETQ.

The chain carries TRBV9 and TRBJ1-2; no clear D gene. V lost 0 bases and J 4 bases, leaving 10 bases between the germline ends. This CDR3 spans 14 amino acids. Germline-derived CDR1 and CDR2 are SGDLS and YYNGEE. Here the CDR3 reads CASSVGKKAYGYTF. DNA of the CDR3: TGTGCCAGCAGCGTAGGGAAAAAAGCCTATGGCTACACCTTC. Full variable domain (remainder filled in from reference TRBV9 and TRBJ1-2): DSGVTQTPKHLITATGQRVTLRCSPRSGDLSVYWYQQSLDQGLQFLIQYYNGEERAKGNILERFSAQQFPDLHSELNLSSLELGDSALYFCASSVGKKAYGYTFGSGTRLTVV.